The clone carrying this T cell receptor (beta chain) was seen a handful of times. This record comes from a study of identical twins. A universal primer binding site was introduced by template switching. The final cDNA contained unique molecular identifiers. Using its own MiXCR run on the 5' RACE reads, TCRdb lists one record per CDR3 protein. The data hold around 670,000 distinct CDR3 sequences, with 5.5% to 6.5% observed a single time. With V trimmed by 5 bases and J by 2 bases, 5 bases remained unmatched. This CDR3 has 16 residues. Germline V gene data show CDR1 as SEHNR and CDR2 as FQNEAQ (reference sequence).

V usage is TRBV7-9 and J usage is TRBJ2-3; TRBD2 matches 12 bases. The sequence came from a man aged 18 to 30 in good health. Specimen: naive T cells sorted from blood. The CDR3: CASSGWTSGTTDTQYF. Written as DNA, the CDR3 is TGTGCCAGCAGCGGATGGACTAGCGGGACCACAGATACGCAGTATTTT.